In this sample, the clone carrying this T cell receptor (beta chain) turned up a few times. Its antigen remains unidentified. This CDR3 has 12 amino acids. Germline assignment: CDR1 SGHTA and CDR2 FQGNSA. Losses at the gene ends were 6 bases for V and 8 bases for J; bases not matched to a gene: 6. Peripheral blood, together with lesional scalp punch biopsies, was collected from alopecia areata patients. RNA extraction was followed by reverse transcription into cDNA, which acted as the sequencing template. The protocol was immunoSEQ multiplex PCR, while the TCRdb copy is restricted to in-frame clones and leaves out a portion. The sample holds about 23,000 clones, about 47% seen once. This sample is drawn from a study of CD8+ T cells in alopecia areata. Findings and caveats of the study: Affected lesional scalp, above all in alopecia totalis/universalis, was more clonal than normal scalp.

Input material: NKG2D-high CD8+ T cells sorted from blood. The chain carries TRBV7-2 and TRBJ1-2, with 7 bases matching TRBD1. The receptor comes from a human donor with alopecia areata. CDR3 sequence: CASSPRTGGYTF. CDR3 sequence (DNA): TGTGCCAGCAGTCCTAGGACAGGAGGCTACACCTTC.